This record concerns one T cell receptor beta chain sequence. The antigen remains undetermined. The source of the sample is a study of T cells after yellow fever vaccination. Whole-study results and caveats: A small proportion of clonotypes was detected in both the CD4 and CD8 compartments.

Germline V gene lookup returns CDR1 SGHRS and CDR2 YFSETQ. V was clipped by 5 bases and J by 2 bases, with 15 bases between them. The CDR3 is 15 amino acids. MiXCR, applied by TCRdb to the 5' RACE reads, yields one record per CDR3 protein. The sample comprises more than 450,000 distinct CDR3 sequences, around a fifth of which are singletons, and roughly 16% rests with the top ten. The clonotype comes from a man aged 18 to 29 who received the YFV17D yellow fever vaccine. The chain couples TRBV5-1 to TRBJ2-3, with a weak D call TRBD1 (6 bases). The sequenced sample was PBMCs, obtained around 3 weeks after the first yellow fever vaccination. CDR3 loop: CASRFLGHLTDTQYF. In nucleotides, the CDR3 is TGCGCCAGCAGATTTTTGGGACACCTCACAGATACGCAGTATTTT.